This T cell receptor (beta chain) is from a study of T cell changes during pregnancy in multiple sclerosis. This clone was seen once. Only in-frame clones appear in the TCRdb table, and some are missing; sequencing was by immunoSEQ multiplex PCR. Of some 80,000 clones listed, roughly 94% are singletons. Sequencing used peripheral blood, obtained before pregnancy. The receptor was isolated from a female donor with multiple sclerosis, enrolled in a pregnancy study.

The CDR3 region is CASRQLGGGDGYTF. The CDR3 coding sequence is TGTGCCAGCAGACAACTTGGCGGGGGAGACGGCTACACCTTC. The chain joins TRBV5-4 to TRBJ1-2, with TRBD1 as a possible D gene (5 bases). The CDR3 has 14 amino acids. The germline gives CDR1 SGHNT, CDR2 YYREEE (reference sequence). Trimming removed 5 bases from V and 8 bases from J, with 19 bases in between.